The T cell receptor beta chain described here comes from a study of breast tumors, draining lymph nodes, adjacent tissues. Broader study findings: Data only fit, rather than demonstrated, lymph node origin of most tumor T cells.

MiXCR, applied by TCRdb to the multiplex PCR reads, yields one record per CDR3 protein. Of approximately 120,000 distinct CDR3 sequences listed, 21% are singletons. Breast cancer patients provided tissue from their axillary draining lymph nodes. This clonotype was seen at least ten times. Its specificity is unknown. This CDR3 spans 13 amino acids. The germline V and J ends were trimmed by 8 bases and 2 bases, with 11 bases remaining between them. The TCR sequence derives from a female donor with breast cancer. Some clones in this sample may be carry-over from other donors' samples. Specimen: axillary lymph node tissue. The chain carries TRBV12-3 or TRBV12-4 and TRBJ2-3; D ambiguous. CDR3: CASLNSLTDTQYF. Written as DNA, the CDR3 is TGTGCCAGCCTTAACAGCCTCACAGATACGCAGTATTTT.